A selection of T cell receptor beta chains follows, all from one sample in a study of blood T cell repertoires in COVID-19. Clones were sequenced by immunoSEQ multiplex PCR, and TCRdb holds only the in-frame ones, with some missing. The repertoire holds 280,000 or so clones, with around 85% as singletons. Sequenced sample: PBMCs or T cells enriched from blood (not recorded which). The source of these receptors is a woman aged 40-49 years who had recovered from COVID-19. Each CDR3 is given with its conserved first and last residue. D genes are given only for firm matches. The size entry is marked missing in some rows and otherwise reads once, few, many or a size class.

clone size	V gene	D gene	J gene	CDR3 protein	CDR3 DNA
.	TRBV25-1	TRBD1	TRBJ1-1	CASSKTGTNTEAFF	TGTGCCAGCAGTAAGACAGGGACTAACACTGAAGCTTTCTTT
.	TRBV19	TRBD1	TRBJ1-2	CASSIGPQGAGGYTF	TGTGCCAGTAGTATCGGACCCCAGGGGGCTGGAGGCTACACCTTC
.	TRBV3-1/TRBV3-2	.	TRBJ2-3	CASSLSQLSLSTDTQYF	TGTGCCAGCAGCCTCTCCCAACTATCACTAAGCACAGATACGCAGTATTTT
.	TRBV7-2	.	TRBJ2-5	CASSLARGGGETQYF	TGTGCCAGCAGCTTAGCGAGGGGGGGAGGAGAGACCCAGTACTTC
.	TRBV6-2/TRBV6-3	TRBD1	TRBJ2-7	CASSFRTGGSYEQYF	TGTGCCAGCAGTTTCAGGACAGGGGGCTCCTACGAGCAGTACTTC
.	TRBV14	TRBD2	TRBJ2-3	CASSQGFGRAGDTQYF	TGTGCCAGCAGCCAAGGTTTCGGGAGGGCCGGGGATACGCAGTATTTT
.	TRBV12-3/TRBV12-4	.	TRBJ1-5	CASSLSGSQPQHF	TGTGCCAGCAGTTTATCGGGAAGTCAGCCCCAGCATTTT
.	TRBV18	.	TRBJ1-1	CASSPSRGGAEAFF	TGTGCCAGCTCACCATCTCGGGGAGGGGCTGAAGCTTTCTTT
.	TRBV30	.	TRBJ1-4	CAWSRPYTKSELFF	TGTGCCTGGAGTCGCCCCTATACTAAGAGTGAACTGTTTTTT
few	TRBV6-5	.	TRBJ2-7	CASMVRTSFSYEQYF	TGTGCCAGCATGGTACGGACTTCCTTCTCCTACGAGCAGTACTTC
.	TRBV18	.	TRBJ1-6	CASSLGLENSPLHF	TGTGCCAGCTCACTAGGACTGGAAAATTCACCCCTCCACTTT